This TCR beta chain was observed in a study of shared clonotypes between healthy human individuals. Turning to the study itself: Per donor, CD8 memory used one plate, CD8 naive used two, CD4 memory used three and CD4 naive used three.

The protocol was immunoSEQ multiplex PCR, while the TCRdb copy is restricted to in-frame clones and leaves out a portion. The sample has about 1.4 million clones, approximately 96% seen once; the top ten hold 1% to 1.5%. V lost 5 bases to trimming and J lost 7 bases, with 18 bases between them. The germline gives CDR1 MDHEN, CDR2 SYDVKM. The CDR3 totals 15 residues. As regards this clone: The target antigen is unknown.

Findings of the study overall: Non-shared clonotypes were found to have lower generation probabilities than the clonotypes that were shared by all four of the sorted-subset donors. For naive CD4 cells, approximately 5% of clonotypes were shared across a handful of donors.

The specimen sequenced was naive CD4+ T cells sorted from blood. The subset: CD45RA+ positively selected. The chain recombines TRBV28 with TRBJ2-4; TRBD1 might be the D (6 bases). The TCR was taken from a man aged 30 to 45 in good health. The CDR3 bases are TGTGCCAGCAGTCGTACAGGGACGAGGGGGAACATTCAGTACTTC. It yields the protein CASSRTGTRGNIQYF.